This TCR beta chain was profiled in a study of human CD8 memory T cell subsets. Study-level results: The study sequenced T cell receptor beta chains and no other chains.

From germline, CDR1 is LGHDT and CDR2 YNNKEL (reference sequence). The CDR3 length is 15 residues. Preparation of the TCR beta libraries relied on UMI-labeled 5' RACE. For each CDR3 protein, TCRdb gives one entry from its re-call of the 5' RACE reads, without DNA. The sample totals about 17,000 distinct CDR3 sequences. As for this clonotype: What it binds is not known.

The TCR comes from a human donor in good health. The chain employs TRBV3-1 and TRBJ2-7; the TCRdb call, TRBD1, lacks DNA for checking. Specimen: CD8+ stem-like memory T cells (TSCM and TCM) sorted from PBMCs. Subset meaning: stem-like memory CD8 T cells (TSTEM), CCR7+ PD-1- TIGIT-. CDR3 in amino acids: CASSLDPEGSYEQYF.